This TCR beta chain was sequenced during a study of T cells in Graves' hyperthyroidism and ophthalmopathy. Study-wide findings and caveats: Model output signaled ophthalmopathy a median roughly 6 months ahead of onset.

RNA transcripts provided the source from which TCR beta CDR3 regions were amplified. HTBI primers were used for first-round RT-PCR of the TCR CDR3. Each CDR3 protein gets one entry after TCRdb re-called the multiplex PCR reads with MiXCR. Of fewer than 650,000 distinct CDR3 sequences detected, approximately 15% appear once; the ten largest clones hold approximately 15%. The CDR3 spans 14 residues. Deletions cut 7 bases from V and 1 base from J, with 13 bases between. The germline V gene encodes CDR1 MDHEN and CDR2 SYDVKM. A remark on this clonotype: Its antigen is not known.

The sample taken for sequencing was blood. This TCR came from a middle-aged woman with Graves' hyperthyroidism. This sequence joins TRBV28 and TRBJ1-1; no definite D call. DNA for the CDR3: TGTGCCAGCATTCAATGGGGTCGGAACACTGAAGCTTTCTTT. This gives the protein CASIQWGRNTEAFF. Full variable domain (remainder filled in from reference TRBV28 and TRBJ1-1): DVKVTQSSRYLVKRTGEKVFLECVQDMDHENMFWYRQDPGLGLRLIYFSYDVKMKEKGDIPEGYSVSREKKERFSLILESASTNQTSMYLCASIQWGRNTEAFFGQGTRLTVV.